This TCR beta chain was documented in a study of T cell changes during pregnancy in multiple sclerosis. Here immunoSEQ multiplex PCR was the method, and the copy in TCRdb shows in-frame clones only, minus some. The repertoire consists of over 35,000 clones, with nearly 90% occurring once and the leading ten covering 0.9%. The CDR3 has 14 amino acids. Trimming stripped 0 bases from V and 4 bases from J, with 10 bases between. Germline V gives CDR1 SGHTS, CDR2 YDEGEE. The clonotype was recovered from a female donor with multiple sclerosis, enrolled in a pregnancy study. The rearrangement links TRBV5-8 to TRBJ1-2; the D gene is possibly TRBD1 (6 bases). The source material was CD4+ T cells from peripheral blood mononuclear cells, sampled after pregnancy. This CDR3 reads CASSLDHRAYGYTF. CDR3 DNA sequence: TGTGCCAGCAGCTTGGATCACAGGGCCTATGGCTACACCTTC.